This paragraph covers one T cell receptor beta chain sequence. Its antigen remains unidentified. Libraries were prepared by immunoSEQ multiplex PCR; TCRdb keeps only in-frame clonotypes and omits some of them. The sample carries 350,000 to 550,000 clones, approximately 89% recorded once. This entry belongs to a study of Ad26.COV2.S vaccination and SARS-CoV-2 variants. As for the study in general: COV1001, an Ad26.COV2.S trial, supplied this vaccine-arm donor. Study-wide findings and caveats: Assessments of TCR breadth and depth may have underestimated the total T cell responses. Among vaccine recipients, spike-specific TCR breadth exceeded that of placebo recipients.

Between the trimmed V and J ends, which lost 2 bases and 3 bases, there was a span of 16 bases. The CDR3 totals 16 residues. Germline V CDR1 and CDR2: MNHEY, SVGEGT. Treatment meaning: about 20 received Ad26.COV2.S at low or high dose, single or two shots; 5 received placebo; per-sample allocation not given. Samples analyzed were those drawn on day 63 after the first vaccine or placebo injection. Boston provided a donor who was an adult aged 18-55 years. Sequences were derived from peripheral blood, sampled in a trial of Ad26.COV2.S vaccine versus placebo. The chain joins TRBV6-2 or TRBV6-3 to TRBJ2-5; D perhaps matches TRBD1 (6 bases). The TCR comes from a person between 18 and 60 years old who received the Ad26.COV2.S COVID-19 vaccine or a placebo. Here the CDR3 reads CASSYPRDTIKETQYF. CDR3 nucleotide sequence: TGTGCCAGCAGTTACCCCCGGGACACCATTAAAGAGACCCAGTACTTC.